These 11 T cell receptor beta chains originate from one sample sequenced in a study of shared clonotypes between healthy human individuals. Naive CD8 populations comprised CD45RO-negative cells positively selected for CCR7, excluding terminally differentiated effector memory CD45RA+ cells. Method: immunoSEQ multiplex PCR; TCRdb's copy keeps in-frame clones and lacks some. The table lists around 600,000 clones, roughly 98% of them singletons. The material sequenced was naive CD8+ T cells sorted from blood. All receptors come from a man aged 30 to 39 in good health.

J is TRBJ2-1 and V is TRBV5-1; 8 positions agree with TRBD1. Looked up from germline, CDR1 is SGHRS and CDR2 is YFSETQ. The CDR3 is made up of 15 amino acids. V lost 0 bases to trimming and J lost 8 bases; unmatched junction nucleotides: 7. CDR3 coding DNA: TGCGCCAGCAGCTTGGAACAGGGGGTTAGAGATGAGCAGTTCTTC. Amino acids: CASSLEQGVRDEQFF.

The chain employs TRBV29-1 and TRBJ2-2, with a tentative D call TRBD1 (5 bases). V lost 4 bases to trimming and J lost 0 bases, with 12 bases between them. The CDR3 covers 15 residues. CDR1 is SQVTM and CDR2 is ANQGSEA in the germline V gene. The CDR3 DNA reads TGCAGCGTTGCAGGCATAGGGGCGAACACCGGGGAGCTGTTTTTT. This encodes CSVAGIGANTGELFF.

This sequence joins TRBV28 and TRBJ2-7, with 7 bases identical to TRBD2. This CDR3 comprises 13 residues. Germline assignment: CDR1 MDHEN and CDR2 SYDVKM. V shed 3 bases and J 7 bases; nucleotides not matched to a gene: 6. The CDR3 spells CASSLAGADEQYF. For the CDR3, the DNA is TGTGCCAGCAGTTTGGCGGGAGCGGATGAGCAGTACTTC.

The chain combines TRBV27 with TRBJ2-3, with no clear D. With 1 base removed from V and 2 bases from J, the gap between germline ends came to 7 bases. The length of the CDR3 is 14 residues. CDR1 MNHEY and CDR2 SMNVEV come from the germline V gene (reference sequence). CDR3 sequence reads: CASSLWQNTDTQYF. The CDR3 nucleotides read TGTGCCAGCAGTTTATGGCAGAACACAGATACGCAGTATTTT.

The genes are TRBV11-2 and TRBJ2-5, with D tentatively TRBD1 (7 bases). Germline values: CDR1 SGHAT, CDR2 FQNNGV. This CDR3 is 19 amino acids long. With 2 bases removed from V and 2 bases from J, the gap between germline ends came to 24 bases. CDR3 bases: TGTGCCAGCAGCTTAAGCAGGGGGGTTAGGGTTGGGGCACAAGAGACCCAGTACTTC. Its protein is CASSLSRGVRVGAQETQYF.

The chain couples TRBV27 to TRBJ2-3; D gene ambiguous. V lost 8 bases, J lost 6 bases, and 6 bases lay in between. In germline, CDR1 is MNHEY, CDR2 SMNVEV (reference sequence). This CDR3 has 10 residues. The CDR3 nucleotides are TGTGCCAGCGGTTCTGATACGCAGTATTTT. Amino acids: CASGSDTQYF.

This chain links TRBV7-9 with TRBJ1-5, with D unresolved. Germline-derived CDR1 and CDR2 are SEHNR and FQNEAQ (reference sequence). This CDR3 contains 15 residues. The ends were cut back, 4 bases at V and 2 bases at J, with 12 bases in the middle. The CDR3 loop reads CASSSTVGGNQPQHF. CDR3 nucleotide sequence: TGTGCCAGCAGCTCGACGGTCGGAGGCAATCAGCCCCAGCATTTT.

The chain uses TRBV29-1 and TRBJ2-1, with D unresolved. V dropped 0 bases and J dropped 9 bases, with 9 bases sitting between them. The CDR3 has 12 amino acids. Germline V gene sequence: CDR1 SQVTM, CDR2 ANQGSEA. The CDR3 DNA follows: TGCAGCGTTGAAGAAACGGCTGCTGAGCAGTTCTTC. Its protein product is CSVEETAAEQFF.

The chain uses TRBV25-1 and TRBJ2-3; no clear D. Trimming removed 8 bases from V and 4 bases from J, with 7 bases in between. The germline V gene encodes CDR1 MGHDK and CDR2 SYGVNS. CDR3 size: 11 residues. The CDR3 is CASLYADTQYF. The CDR3 region has the DNA TGTGCCAGCCTATACGCAGATACGCAGTATTTT.

This clone was seen only once. This chain links TRBV7-9 with TRBJ1-2; 7 bases are shared with TRBD1. CDR1 SEHNR and CDR2 FQNEAQ come from the germline V gene (reference sequence). The CDR3 spans 17 residues. The trim removed 4 bases at V and 2 bases at J, leaving 13 bases unmatched. The CDR3 here is CASSSRNRQGENYGYTF. As DNA, the CDR3 is TGTGCCAGCAGCTCCCGGAACCGACAGGGAGAGAACTATGGCTACACCTTC.

This clone was detected only once. The J gene is TRBJ2-1, the V gene TRBV28; the match to TRBD2 covers 7 bases. CDR1 MDHEN and CDR2 SYDVKM come from the germline V gene. The length of the CDR3 is 16 residues. With 6 bases clipped from V and 5 bases from J, the junction kept 13 bases outside the gene matches. CDR3 sequence: CASSPPGLWSHNEQFF. The CDR3 nucleotides are TGTGCCAGCAGCCCACCGGGACTATGGTCTCACAATGAGCAGTTCTTC.